The entry that follows covers one T cell receptor (beta chain) sequence. This study enrolled people aged roughly 18 to 90 from about two dozen US geographic areas. Cohorts were determined from participant-reported clinical history. The data stem from a study of blood T cell repertoires in COVID-19. On the study more broadly: Donors in the United States, Italy and Spain gave samples during acute or convalescent COVID-19.

Under the authors' procedure: Estimation of nucleated cell counts relied on the amplification of reference gene primers. TCRdb keeps only in-frame clones here, not all; method: immunoSEQ multiplex PCR. D and trimming come from the DNA, and the V and J calls and clone size come from that table. The sample holds 350,000 to 550,000 clones, 87% seen once. Trimming pared 4 bases from V and 1 base from J, leaving 10 bases between. This CDR3 contains 15 residues. CDR1 SGHAT and CDR2 FQNNGV come from the germline V gene. The clonotype comes from a woman aged 18-30 years with acute COVID-19. What was sequenced was PBMCs or T cells enriched from blood (not recorded which). The J gene is TRBJ2-2, the V gene TRBV11-2; D is unclear. The CDR3 sequence: CASSSTQVNTGELFF. The DNA of the CDR3 is TGTGCCAGCAGCTCAACGCAGGTGAACACCGGGGAGCTGTTTTTT.